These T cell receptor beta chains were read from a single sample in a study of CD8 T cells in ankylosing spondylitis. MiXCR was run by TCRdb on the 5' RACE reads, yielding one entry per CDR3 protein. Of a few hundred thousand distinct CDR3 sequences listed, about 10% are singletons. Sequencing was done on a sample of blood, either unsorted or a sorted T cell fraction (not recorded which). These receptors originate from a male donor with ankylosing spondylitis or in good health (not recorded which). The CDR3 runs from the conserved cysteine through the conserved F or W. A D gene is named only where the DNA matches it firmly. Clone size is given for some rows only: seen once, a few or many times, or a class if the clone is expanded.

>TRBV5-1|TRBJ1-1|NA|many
TGCGCCAGCAGCTTGGGGCCTCAGGGGATAGGCGCTGAAGCTTTCTTT
CASSLGPQGIGAEAFF
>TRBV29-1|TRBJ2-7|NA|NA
TGCAGCGTTGAGGGACGGTCCTACGAGCAGTACTTC
CSVEGRSYEQYF
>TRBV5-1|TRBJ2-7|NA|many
TGCGCCAGCAGCTTGGAGGAGGGCTACGAGCAGTACTTC
CASSLEEGYEQYF
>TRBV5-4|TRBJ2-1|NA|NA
TGTGCCAGCAGCTTGGATCCGGGGGCCTCCTACAATGAGCAGTTCTTC
CASSLDPGASYNEQFF
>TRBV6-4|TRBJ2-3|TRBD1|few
TGTGCCAGCAGTGACTCTGGACAGGGGTCAGATACGCAGTATTTT
CASSDSGQGSDTQYF
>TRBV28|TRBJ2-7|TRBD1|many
TGTGCCAGCATCCCCAGGGGGTTAGCGAGTCCCGAGCAGTACTTC
CASIPRGLASPEQYF
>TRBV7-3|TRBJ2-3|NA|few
TGTGCCAGCAGCTTGTGGGGGAGCACAGATACGCAGTATTTT
CASSLWGSTDTQYF
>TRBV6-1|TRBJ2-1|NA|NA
TGTGCCAGCAGGTTGCAATTTACCGGGAATGAGCAGTTCTTC
CASRLQFTGNEQFF
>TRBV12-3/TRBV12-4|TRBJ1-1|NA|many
TGTGCCAGCAGTTCCATGGGGGGGCAAGGAGAAGCTTTCTTT
CASSSMGGQGEAFF
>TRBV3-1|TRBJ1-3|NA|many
TGTGCCAGCAGCCGAAATTCCCCTACAGGGACTGGAAACACCATATATTTT
CASSRNSPTGTGNTIYF
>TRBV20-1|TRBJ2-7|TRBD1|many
TGCAGTGCTAGACCGAAAGGACAGGGGCCCTTCACCTACGAGCAGTACTTC
CSARPKGQGPFTYEQYF
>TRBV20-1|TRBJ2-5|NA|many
TGCAGTGCTAGATTTGGGGAGACCCAGTACTTC
CSARFGETQYF
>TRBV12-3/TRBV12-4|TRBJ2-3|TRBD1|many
TGTGCCAGCAGCCCCCCAAGGGGGCAGGGAGACACAGATACGCAGTATTTT
CASSPPRGQGDTDTQYF
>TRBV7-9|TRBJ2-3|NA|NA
TGTGCCAGCAGCTTATTGGTAGATACGCAGTATTTT
CASSLLVDTQYF
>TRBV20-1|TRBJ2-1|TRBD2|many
TGCAGTGCTTCCGCGGGACTAGCGGTAAGCTACAATGAGCAGTTCTTC
CSASAGLAVSYNEQFF
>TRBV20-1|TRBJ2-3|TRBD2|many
TGCAGTGCTAGAGCAGCGGGGGGTTTCCTACGCACAGATACGCAGTATTTT
CSARAAGGFLRTDTQYF
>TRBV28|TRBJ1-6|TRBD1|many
TGTGCCAGCAGTCCTCGGGACAGTTTTTCACCCCTCCACTTT
CASSPRDSFSPLHF
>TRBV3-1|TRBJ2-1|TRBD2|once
TGTGCCACCTCCCCCCGGGACTACAGTATGGATGAGCAGTTCTTC
CATSPRDYSMDEQFF
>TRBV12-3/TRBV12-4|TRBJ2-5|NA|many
TGTGCCAGCAGTTTAGGGGTGGGGGAGACCCAGTACTTC
CASSLGVGETQYF
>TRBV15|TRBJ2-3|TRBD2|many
TGTGCCACCAGCAGCCGGACTAGTGGCACAGATACGCAGTATTTT
CATSSRTSGTDTQYF
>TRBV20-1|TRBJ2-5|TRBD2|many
TGCAGTGCCCATAGGGGAGGGACAGAGACCCAGTACTTC
CSAHRGGTETQYF
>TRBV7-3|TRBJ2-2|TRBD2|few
TGTGCCAGCAGCACGGGACTACGCACCGGGGAGCTGTTTTTT
CASSTGLRTGELFF
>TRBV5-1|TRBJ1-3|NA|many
TGCGCCAGCAGCGATGACTCTTACTCTGGAAACACCATATATTTT
CASSDDSYSGNTIYF
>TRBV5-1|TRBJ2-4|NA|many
TGCGCCAGCAGCCCCATAATCACAGGGCCCGCCATTCAGTACTTC
CASSPIITGPAIQYF
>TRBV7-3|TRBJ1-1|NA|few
TGTGCCAGCAGCTTATTCGCCGGGGAGAACACTGAAGCTTTCTTT
CASSLFAGENTEAFF
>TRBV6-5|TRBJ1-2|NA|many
TGTGCCAGCAGTTATCGACAGGCCTATGGCTACACCTTC
CASSYRQAYGYTF
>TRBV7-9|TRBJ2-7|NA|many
TGTGCCAGCAGCTTTACCCCCCACGAGCAGTACTTC
CASSFTPHEQYF
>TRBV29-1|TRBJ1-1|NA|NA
TGCAGCGTCGCGGATATCGGGAGGAACACTGAAGCTTTCTTT
CSVADIGRNTEAFF
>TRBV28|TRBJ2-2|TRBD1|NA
TGTGCCAGCTACCAACTTGGGACAGCGAACACCGGGGAGCTGTTTTTT
CASYQLGTANTGELFF
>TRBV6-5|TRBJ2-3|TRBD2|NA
TGTGCCAGCAGTCATCGACTAGCGGGAGGGGGCGATACGCAGTATTTT
CASSHRLAGGGDTQYF
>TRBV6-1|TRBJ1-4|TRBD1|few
TGTGCCAGCAGTGGACAGGGGGCAGGAGAAAAACTGTTTTTT
CASSGQGAGEKLFF
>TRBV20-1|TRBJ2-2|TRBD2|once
TGCAGTGCTAGATCCCAGGGGCGGGAGGGTACCGGGGAGCTGTTTTTT
CSARSQGREGTGELFF
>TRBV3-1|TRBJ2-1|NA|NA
TGTGCCAGCAGCCAAGAGGCGGCTAGCTACAATGAGCAGTTCTTC
CASSQEAASYNEQFF
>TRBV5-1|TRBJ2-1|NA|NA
TGCGCCAGCAGCTTGTGGGGCCAGGGGAATGAGCAGTTCTTC
CASSLWGQGNEQFF
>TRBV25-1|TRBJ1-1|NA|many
TGTGCCAGCAGTGAATTCGGGGGCACTGAAGCTTTCTTT
CASSEFGGTEAFF
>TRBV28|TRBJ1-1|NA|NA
TGTGCCAGCAGTTTCGGGTACCTTGAAGCTTTCTTT
CASSFGYLEAFF
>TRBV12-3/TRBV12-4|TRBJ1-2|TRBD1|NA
TGTGCCAGCAGTCCCTGGACAGGGGGCTATGGCTACACCTTC
CASSPWTGGYGYTF
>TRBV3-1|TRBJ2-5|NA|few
TGTGCCAGCAGCCAAGGGTACAGCCAAGAGACCCAGTACTTC
CASSQGYSQETQYF
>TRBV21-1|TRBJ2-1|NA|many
TGTGCCAGCAGCAAAGTGCCTAGCGGGAGGTACAATGAGCAGTTCTTC
CASSKVPSGRYNEQFF
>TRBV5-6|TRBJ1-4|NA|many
TGTGCCAGCAGCGCGGGACCGAGTGCGGAAAAACTGTTTTTT
CASSAGPSAEKLFF
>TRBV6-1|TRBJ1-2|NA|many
TGTGCCAGCAGTCCCCGGGGGTTAGCTAACTATGGCTACACCTTC
CASSPRGLANYGYTF
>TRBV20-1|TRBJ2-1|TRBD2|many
TGCAGTGCAACCCCCGGGACTAGGCTCTATGAGCAGTTCTTC
CSATPGTRLYEQFF
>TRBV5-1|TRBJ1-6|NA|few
TGCGCCAGCAGCCCCTGGGGGCGGGGGCGAAATTCACCCCTCCACTTT
CASSPWGRGRNSPLHF